This TCR beta chain derives from a study of T cells in localized non-small cell lung cancer. Study results and limitations: Without multi-region sequencing, intratumor heterogeneity could not be excluded. Researchers found a median approximately 55 of the top 100 tumor clones in adjacent lung. In uninvolved adjacent lung, T cell clonality reached its highest value, exceeding tumor. Overall survival was longer when the density of T cells in the blood was higher.

V lost 2 bases, J lost 5 bases, and 6 bases lay in between. Looked up from germline, CDR1 is LNHDA and CDR2 is SQIVND (reference sequence). The CDR3 is made up of 13 amino acids. Only one count was recorded for this clone. The antigen is unknown. Assay used: immunoSEQ multiplex PCR; TCRdb lists only in-frame clones, some missing. The sample has around 1,400 clones, roughly 26% seen once. The sequences come from normal lung tissue next to the tumor, collected before any cancer treatment. The chain links TRBV19 to TRBJ2-2; no clear D. This sequence originates from a woman between 18 and 55 years old with stage III lung adenocarcinoma. In DNA form, the CDR3 reads TGTGCCAGTAGTATACTGGGGACCGGGGAGCTGTTTTTT. Protein: CASSILGTGELFF.